These 24 T cell receptor beta chains came from one sample sequenced in a study of blood T cells in healthy people across ages (dated by TCRdb to the mid-2010s). The method was 5' RACE. The run used an Illumina HiSeq 2500. A second about 7 to 12 cycle PCR used a sample-barcoded 5' primer and a J-beta primer mix. TCRdb cleaned the public reads at Q25 with fastp, built clones with MiXCR and kept in-frame beta chains. Rows are combined by CDR3 protein, so each entry shows the most common genes and DNA. For this sample there are 1.5 million to 2 million distinct CDR3 sequences; around 35% appear just once. The ten biggest clones cover about 11% of the sample. The source material was blood. These receptors came from a woman in her twenties or thirties in good health.

The chain links TRBV6-6 to TRBJ1-2; perhaps TRBD1 as D (5 bases). The CDR3 has 15 residues. From germline, CDR1 is MNHNY and CDR2 SVGAGI (reference sequence). V was cut by 4 bases and J by 4 bases, with 16 bases left in between. DNA of the CDR3: TGTGCCAGCAGTTCCCAGGGAGAATTTAGCTATGGCTACACCTTC. The encoded protein is CASSSQGEFSYGYTF.

This chain uses TRBV27 with TRBJ1-4; 9 nucleotides align to TRBD1. Germline V gene lookup returns CDR1 MNHEY and CDR2 SMNVEV (reference sequence). V gave up 5 bases and J gave up 3 bases; unmatched junction bases: 13. The CDR3 is 18 amino acids. CDR3 residues: CASSMHVQGAQANEKLFF. For the CDR3, the DNA is TGTGCCAGCAGTATGCATGTACAGGGGGCGCAGGCTAATGAAAAACTGTTTTTT. Based on the CDR3 plus reference TRBV27 and TRBJ1-4, the full variable domain is EAQVTQNPRYLITVTGKKLTVTCSQNMNHEYMSWYRQDPGLGLRQIYYSMNVEVTDKGDVPEGYKVSRKEKRNFPLILESPSPNQTSLYFCASSMHVQGAQANEKLFFGSGTQLSVL.

This rearrangement joins TRBV5-1 to TRBJ2-7, with 11 bases lining up with TRBD1. V was clipped by 4 bases and J by 5 bases; unmatched bases: 8. The V gene's germline CDR1 is SGHRS and CDR2 YFSETQ. The CDR3 spans 15 residues. This chain's CDR3 is CASSRDRGYLNEQYF. The CDR3 nucleotides are TGCGCCAGCAGCCGGGACAGGGGGTATCTCAACGAGCAGTACTTC.

This chain uses TRBV6-1 with TRBJ2-5, with 9 nucleotides matching TRBD1. V shed 6 bases, J shed 4 bases, and the junction held 3 bases outside the gene matches. The CDR3 covers 13 residues. From germline, CDR1 is MNHNS and CDR2 SASEGT. CDR3 residues: CASRVTGGETQYF. CDR3 coding DNA: TGTGCCAGCAGGGTGACAGGGGGAGAGACCCAGTACTTC.

J is TRBJ2-7 and V is TRBV12-3 or TRBV12-4; 8 bases are shared with TRBD1. The ends lost 6 bases at V and 3 bases at J; junction bases unmatched: 16. The CDR3 spans 17 residues. CDR3 bases: TGTGCCAGCAGCTCGACAGGGGCACCGACCGTATTCTACGAGCAGTACTTC. It codes for CASSSTGAPTVFYEQYF.

The rearrangement links TRBV29-1 to TRBJ2-2; 7 nucleotides line up with TRBD2. Germline loops: CDR1 SQVTM, CDR2 ANQGSEA. The CDR3 contains 13 residues. J lost 6 bases, V lost 3 bases, and 4 bases had no gene match. The CDR3 loop reads CSVDGGEAGELFF. CDR3 nucleotides: TGCAGCGTTGATGGGGGGGAGGCCGGGGAGCTGTTTTTT.

This clonotype was seen only a few times. The rearrangement uses TRBV12-3 or TRBV12-4 and TRBJ2-1; 8 bases are shared with TRBD2. The V segment lost 5 bases and the J segment 4 bases; nucleotides outside the gene matches: 10. The CDR3 extends over 16 amino acids. Written as DNA, the CDR3 is TGTGCCAGCAGTAAACCGGGACTAGTAGCATACAATGAGCAGTTCTTC. Translation gives CASSKPGLVAYNEQFF.

This clonotype appeared a few times. The rearrangement links TRBV5-1 to TRBJ2-7; a weak D match, TRBD1 (6 bases). Trimming took 0 bases from V and 2 from J, leaving 15 bases between them. CDR3 length: 16 residues. Germline assignment: CDR1 SGHRS and CDR2 YFSETQ. The CDR3 DNA sequence: TGCGCCAGCAGCTTGGGTGGGACACACATACCCTACGAGCAGTACTTC. Its protein is CASSLGGTHIPYEQYF. Full variable domain (remainder filled in from reference TRBV5-1 and TRBJ2-7): KAGVTQTPRYLIKTRGQQVTLSCSPISGHRSVSWYQQTPGQGLQFLFEYFSETQRNKGNFPGRFSGRQFSNSRSEMNVSTLELGDSALYLCASSLGGTHIPYEQYFGPGTRLTVT.

Only a few counts were recorded for this clonotype. The J gene is TRBJ1-1, the V gene TRBV4-1; no reliable D call. There are 15 residues in the CDR3. The germline V and J ends were trimmed by 6 bases and 0 bases, with 14 bases remaining between them. Germline CDR1 MGHRA, CDR2 YSYEKL. The CDR3 spells CASSRSRQLNTEAFF. Written as DNA, the CDR3 is TGCGCCAGCAGTCGATCGCGGCAGTTGAACACTGAAGCTTTCTTT.

In regard to this clonotype: A clone one base away is much larger, so this may be a read error. The chain is built from TRBV12-3 or TRBV12-4 and TRBJ2-5, with D perhaps TRBD2 (5 bases). The V and J ends lost 5 bases and 8 bases respectively, with 18 bases between them. There are 14 residues in the CDR3. CDR3: CASSIQDGEGTQYF. CDR3 DNA sequence: TGTGCCAGCAGTATCCAGGATGGAGAGGGAACCCAGTACTTC.

The chain is built from TRBV6-5 and TRBJ1-1, with D possibly being TRBD1 (5 bases). This CDR3 has 12 amino acids. Germline-derived CDR1 and CDR2 are MNHEY and SVGAGI. Trimming shortened V by 6 bases and J by 6 bases, and 11 bases separated the two germline ends. CDR3 in amino acids: CASSIGGAEAFF. In nucleotides, the CDR3 is TGTGCCAGCAGCATCGGAGGGGCTGAAGCTTTCTTT.

This clonotype has at least ten counts. The chain combines TRBV28 with TRBJ2-5, with 10 bases aligning to TRBD2. CDR1 MDHEN and CDR2 SYDVKM come from the germline V gene. V shed 3 bases, J shed 2 bases, and the junction held 6 bases outside the gene matches. CDR3 length: 16 residues. CDR3 in amino acids: CASSLGSGRLQETQYF. The CDR3 bases are TGTGCCAGCAGTTTGGGTAGCGGGAGGCTTCAAGAGACCCAGTACTTC.

The J gene is TRBJ1-2, the V gene TRBV6-5, with 9 positions matching TRBD1. Germline V CDR1 and CDR2: MNHEY, SVGAGI. The CDR3 covers 15 residues. V trimming: 6 bases; J trimming: 4 bases; junction bases outside the gene matches: 9. The CDR3 region has the DNA TGTGCCAGCAGCCGGACAGGGGTTGGGCTCTATGGCTACACCTTC. Its protein is CASSRTGVGLYGYTF.

This clonotype was picked up a small number of times. The chain employs TRBV4-1 and TRBJ2-2; 8 bases align to TRBD2. Trimming cost V 9 bases and J 4 bases; bases outside gene matches: 13. Germline values: CDR1 MGHRA, CDR2 YSYEKL. This CDR3 contains 16 residues. The CDR3 nucleotides are TGCGCCAGTCGACCTCCCAGCGGGAGTCGCACCGGGGAGCTGTTTTTT. Translation: CASRPPSGSRTGELFF.

The chain carries TRBV28 and TRBJ2-7; a weak D match, TRBD1 (5 bases). The V end lost 2 bases, the J end lost 4 bases, and 15 bases lay between the germline ends. Germline lookup yields CDR1 MDHEN and CDR2 SYDVKM. This CDR3 is 15 amino acids long. CDR3 loop: CASSLKGLPNYEQYF. The CDR3 nucleotides read TGTGCCAGCAGTTTAAAGGGGCTACCCAATTACGAGCAGTACTTC.

This clonotype was counted a few times. This sequence joins TRBV4-1 and TRBJ2-7; maybe TRBD2 (6 bases). CDR1 MGHRA and CDR2 YSYEKL come from the germline V gene. V shed 1 base and J shed 3 bases, with 16 bases lying between them. The CDR3 has 16 amino acids. CDR3 sequence: CASSQVRGRGYYEQYF. In DNA form, the CDR3 reads TGCGCCAGCAGCCAAGTTCGGGGGAGAGGTTACTACGAGCAGTACTTC.

V gene TRBV20-1 combines with J gene TRBJ1-5; 8 bases agree with TRBD1. Looked up from germline, CDR1 is DFQATT and CDR2 is SNEGSKA (reference sequence). The ends lost 0 bases at V and 5 bases at J; junction bases unmatched: 6. This CDR3 is built from 15 residues. CDR3 bases: TGCAGTGCTAGAGATTGGGGGACAGGCTATCAGCCCCAGCATTTT. It specifies CSARDWGTGYQPQHF.

This clonotype was seen only a few times. The rearrangement joins TRBV7-6 to TRBJ2-1; the match to TRBD2 covers 9 bases. Germline trimming cut 0 bases from V and 1 base from J; bases unmatched to any gene: 4. Per the germline V gene, CDR1 is SGHVS and CDR2 is FNYEAQ. The CDR3 spans 17 residues. The CDR3 spells CASSLAGSGGSYNEQFF. CDR3 DNA: TGTGCCAGCAGCTTAGCGGGTAGCGGGGGATCCTACAATGAGCAGTTCTTC.

V usage is TRBV20-1 and J usage is TRBJ1-3, with D possibly TRBD1 on 6 matching bases. Germline V gene data show CDR1 as DFQATT and CDR2 as SNEGSKA (reference sequence). The CDR3 sequence is 13 residues long. Trimming pared 4 bases from V and 0 bases from J, leaving 7 bases between. DNA of the CDR3: TGCAGTGCTAACAGGGTCTCTGGAAACACCATATATTTT. It specifies CSANRVSGNTIYF.

The genes are TRBV12-3 or TRBV12-4 and TRBJ2-5; D possibly matches TRBD1 or TRBD2 (5 bases each). Trimming cost V 3 bases and J 1 base, with 9 bases left between them. CDR3 length: 14 residues. The chain's CDR3 is CASSFRDVQETQYF. The CDR3 nucleotides are TGTGCCAGCAGTTTCCGGGACGTCCAAGAGACCCAGTACTTC.

The chain is built from TRBV6-1 and TRBJ2-1, with 11 bases lining up with TRBD2. The CDR3 length is 17 residues. V lost 6 bases, J lost 6 bases, and 13 bases stayed unmatched. CDR1 is MNHNS and CDR2 is SASEGT in the germline V gene. For the CDR3, the DNA is TGTGCCAGCAGCGGGACTAGCGGCAGAGTCGGGGGCAATGAGCAGTTCTTC. It is translated as CASSGTSGRVGGNEQFF.

The chain carries TRBV30 and TRBJ1-1; D ambiguous. Looked up from germline, CDR1 is GTSNPN and CDR2 is SVGIG (reference sequence). There are 12 residues in the CDR3. Trimming stripped 4 bases from V and 5 bases from J, with 11 bases between. The DNA for the CDR3 is TGTGCCTGGATGACGGCGGGGACTGAAGCTTTCTTT. Residues: CAWMTAGTEAFF.

The V call is TRBV15, the J call TRBJ2-7; 12 bases line up with TRBD2. Trimming removed 1 base from V and 5 bases from J; junction bases left unmatched: 0. The CDR3 covers 14 residues. CDR1 and CDR2 (germline): LNHNV, YYDKDF (reference sequence). CDR3: CATSRGLAGDEQYF. In nucleotides, the CDR3 is TGTGCCACCAGCAGAGGACTAGCGGGAGACGAGCAGTACTTC.

This clonotype has only one observation. The chain links TRBV4-1 to TRBJ1-1; D gene ambiguous. The germline gives CDR1 MGHRA, CDR2 YSYEKL. The V gene lost 6 bases and the J gene lost 0 bases, with 23 bases spanning the gap. The length of the CDR3 is 18 residues. The CDR3 sequence: CASSPSISSPPMNTEAFF. CDR3 in DNA: TGCGCCAGCAGTCCAAGTATATCATCCCCACCCATGAACACTGAAGCTTTCTTT.